The 17 T cell receptor beta chains below were found in one sample sequenced in a study of cytomegalovirus exposure and HLA in healthy donors. PCR used 60 Vbeta primers and 13 Jbeta primers. Assay: immunoSEQ multiplex PCR; the TCRdb copy retains only in-frame clones and omits some. Of over 55,000 clones in the sample, approximately 70% were seen once. Sequences were obtained from PBMCs. Receptors originate from a woman aged 45 to 65 in good health and CMV-seropositive.

The V and J genes are TRBV27 and TRBJ1-1, with TRBD1 identical over 7 bases. Germline V gene sequence: CDR1 MNHEY, CDR2 SMNVEV (reference sequence). The CDR3 length is 16 residues. V gave up 1 base and J gave up 0 bases; unmatched junction bases: 5. CDR3: CASSLWQGGLNTEAFF. DNA of the CDR3: TGTGCCAGCAGTTTATGGCAGGGGGGTCTGAACACTGAAGCTTTCTTT.

The chain carries TRBV6-5 and TRBJ1-2, with 8 nucleotides matching TRBD1. The germline V gene encodes CDR1 MNHEY and CDR2 SVGAGI. J lost 2 bases, V lost 10 bases, and 9 bases had no gene match. CDR3 length: 14 residues. The CDR3 DNA is TGTGCCATCAAACTAGGACAGGGAAACTATGGCTACACCTTC. Protein: CAIKLGQGNYGYTF.

This chain links TRBV7-9 with TRBJ1-5; 9 nucleotides match TRBD1. The ends lost 1 base at V and 3 bases at J; junction bases unmatched: 4. Germline V lookup: CDR1 SEHNR, CDR2 FQNEAQ (reference sequence). This CDR3 comprises 16 residues. CDR3 sequence reads: CASSLGTGANNQPQHF. The CDR3 coding sequence is TGTGCCAGCAGCTTAGGGACAGGGGCGAACAATCAGCCCCAGCATTTT.

This clone was seen only once. The rearrangement joins TRBV4-1 to TRBJ2-1; 7 nucleotides match TRBD2. Germline-derived CDR1 and CDR2 are MGHRA and YSYEKL. V trimming: 1 base; J trimming: 0 bases; junction bases outside the gene matches: 6. CDR3 length: 17 amino acids. CDR3 bases: TGCGCCAGCAGCCAAGCCCAGCGGGGCAGCTCCTACAATGAGCAGTTCTTC. Encoded protein: CASSQAQRGSSYNEQFF.

The chain is built from TRBV5-4 and TRBJ2-7, with 10 positions matching TRBD2. V shed 0 bases and J 3 bases; nucleotides not matched to a gene: 3. This CDR3 has 15 residues. Per the germline V gene, CDR1 is SGHNT and CDR2 is YYREEE (reference sequence). For the CDR3, the DNA is TGTGCCAGCAGCTTGGCAGCGGGAGGGCACTACGAGCAGTACTTC. Amino acid sequence: CASSLAAGGHYEQYF. The variable domain in full, with the rest retrieved from reference TRBV5-4 and TRBJ2-7, is ETGVTQSPTHLIKTRGQQVTLRCSSQSGHNTVSWYQQALGQGPQFIFQYYREEENGRGNFPPRFSGLQFPNYSSELNVNALELDDSALYLCASSLAAGGHYEQYFGPGTRLTVT.

The chain couples TRBV5-1 to TRBJ1-1, with TRBD1 identical over 7 bases. Trimming cost V 7 bases and J 3 bases; bases outside gene matches: 6. This CDR3 comprises 13 residues. Germline values: CDR1 SGHRS, CDR2 YFSETQ. CDR3 amino acids: CASGRQGDTEAFF. The DNA for the CDR3 is TGCGCCAGCGGCCGACAGGGAGACACTGAAGCTTTCTTT.

V and J are TRBV7-7 and TRBJ2-2; TRBD2 aligns across 7 bases. Germline assignment: CDR1 SSHAT and CDR2 FNYEAQ (reference sequence). This CDR3 is 14 amino acids long. Losses at the gene ends were 5 bases for V and 6 bases for J; bases not matched to a gene: 6. The CDR3 reads CASSTSGKSGELFF. The CDR3 DNA follows: TGTGCCAGCAGCACGAGCGGGAAATCCGGGGAGCTGTTTTTT.

This clone appeared a few times. The chain uses TRBV7-3 and TRBJ2-3; TRBD2 matches 10 bases. Germline CDR1 is SGHTA and CDR2 is FQGTGA. J was trimmed by 0 bases and V by 6 bases; bases with no gene match: 3. The CDR3 spans 15 residues. The chain's CDR3 is CASSPSGRSTDTQYF. CDR3 nucleotides: TGTGCCAGCAGTCCTAGCGGGAGAAGCACAGATACGCAGTATTTT.

V gene TRBV6-5 combines with J gene TRBJ2-7; 7 bases are shared with TRBD2. After removal of 5 bases from V and 0 bases from J, the junction contained 4 bases not matched to a gene. This CDR3 is built from 14 residues. From germline, CDR1 is MNHEY and CDR2 SVGAGI. The CDR3 DNA follows: TGTGCCAGCAGTACTAGCGTACCCTCCTACGAGCAGTACTTC. This translates into CASSTSVPSYEQYF.

This clone turned up a few times. The chain uses TRBV27 and TRBJ1-2, with 7 nucleotides matching TRBD1. The junction had 5 bases not matched to a gene; V was cut back by 3 bases and J by 7 bases. This CDR3 is built from 13 residues. In germline, CDR1 is MNHEY, CDR2 SMNVEV (reference sequence). As DNA, the CDR3 is TGTGCCAGCAGTTTCAGGGGGGAAGGTGGCTACACCTTC. Translated, it gives CASSFRGEGGYTF.

The genes are TRBV27 and TRBJ2-5, with 9 bases matching TRBD2. Trimming cost V 6 bases and J 0 bases; bases outside gene matches: 8. Germline CDR1 reads MNHEY; CDR2 reads SMNVEV (reference sequence). CDR3 length: 16 amino acids. The CDR3 loop reads CASRVRTSGHQETQYF. The CDR3 coding sequence is TGTGCCAGCAGAGTTCGAACTAGCGGGCACCAAGAGACCCAGTACTTC.

V usage is TRBV7-2 and J usage is TRBJ1-2, with TRBD1 matching over 9 bases. From germline, CDR1 is SGHTA and CDR2 FQGNSA. With 5 bases clipped from V and 1 base from J, the junction kept 5 bases outside the gene matches. The CDR3 length is 15 residues. CDR3 loop: CASSPRDRVNYGYTF. DNA of the CDR3: TGTGCCAGCAGCCCTCGGGACAGGGTTAACTATGGCTACACCTTC.

V and J are TRBV5-8 and TRBJ2-1, with D tentatively TRBD2 (6 bases). The germline CDR1 and CDR2 sequences are SGHTS and YDEGEE. V shed 3 bases and J shed 12 bases, with 19 bases lying between them. This CDR3 region has 14 residues. This chain's CDR3 is CASSSLLQGRRQFF. As DNA, the CDR3 is TGTGCCAGCAGCTCCCTTTTACAAGGGAGGCGGCAGTTCTTC.

The CDR3 DNA reads as TGTGCCAGCAGTCCCGTCCCCCTTGGGGCCTCCTACGAGCAGTACTTC. This sequence encodes CASSPVPLGASYEQYF. The chain is built from TRBV7-8 and TRBJ2-7, with D possibly being TRBD1 (5 bases). CDR3 size: 16 residues. Germline CDR1 SGHVS, CDR2 FQNEAQ. Trimming pared 6 bases from V and 0 bases from J, leaving 18 bases between.

The chain couples TRBV7-2 to TRBJ2-7, with D maybe TRBD1 (6 bases). Germline CDR1 SGHTA, CDR2 FQGNSA. CDR3 length equals 13 residues. V was trimmed by 5 bases and J by 7 bases, leaving 15 bases between them. DNA of the CDR3: TGTGCCAGCAGCCCCCAGACAGGATCGGAGCAGTACTTC. This sequence encodes CASSPQTGSEQYF.

The V call is TRBV10-1, the J call TRBJ2-7, with 10 bases aligning to TRBD2. Losses at the gene ends were 3 bases for V and 5 bases for J; bases not matched to a gene: 7. The germline V gene has CDR1 WNHNN and CDR2 SYGVQD (reference sequence). The length of the CDR3 is 15 residues. CDR3 in amino acids: CASSDSSGSPNEQYF. The CDR3 DNA is TGCGCCAGCAGTGACTCTAGCGGGAGCCCGAACGAGCAGTACTTC.

The CDR3 DNA is TGTGCCAGCAGTTTCGCGGACAGAACCTACGAGCAGTACTTC. Translation: CASSFADRTYEQYF. The V gene is TRBV28, the J gene TRBJ2-7; possible D gene TRBD1, 6 bases. Looked up from germline, CDR1 is MDHEN and CDR2 is SYDVKM. V dropped 3 bases and J dropped 2 bases, with 11 bases sitting between them. The length of the CDR3 is 14 residues.